The T cell receptor beta chain under discussion was sequenced for a study of T-cell memory formation after mild COVID-19. It was 5'RACE with constant-segment primers that produced the TCR alpha and TCR beta cDNA libraries, which carried sample barcodes and UMIs. MiXCR, run by TCRdb on the 5' RACE reads, gives a single entry per CDR3 protein. This table holds about 240,000 distinct CDR3 sequences, more than 8% found once. This clonotype was recorded at least ten times. Specimen: PBMCs or a T cell subset sorted from them (not recorded which). The source is a man aged 18-30 years who had mild COVID-19 (a few samples of this study predate the infection). Cell type and time point are not known.

The CDR3 is CASSLGPRPQHF. The CDR3 nucleotides are TGTGCCAGCAGCTTAGGGCCCAGGCCACAGCATTTT. The rearrangement uses TRBV7-2 and TRBJ1-5; no definite D call. Trimming pared 1 base from V and 13 bases from J, leaving 11 bases between. The CDR3 is made up of 12 amino acids. Germline-derived CDR1 and CDR2 are SGHTA and FQGNSA.